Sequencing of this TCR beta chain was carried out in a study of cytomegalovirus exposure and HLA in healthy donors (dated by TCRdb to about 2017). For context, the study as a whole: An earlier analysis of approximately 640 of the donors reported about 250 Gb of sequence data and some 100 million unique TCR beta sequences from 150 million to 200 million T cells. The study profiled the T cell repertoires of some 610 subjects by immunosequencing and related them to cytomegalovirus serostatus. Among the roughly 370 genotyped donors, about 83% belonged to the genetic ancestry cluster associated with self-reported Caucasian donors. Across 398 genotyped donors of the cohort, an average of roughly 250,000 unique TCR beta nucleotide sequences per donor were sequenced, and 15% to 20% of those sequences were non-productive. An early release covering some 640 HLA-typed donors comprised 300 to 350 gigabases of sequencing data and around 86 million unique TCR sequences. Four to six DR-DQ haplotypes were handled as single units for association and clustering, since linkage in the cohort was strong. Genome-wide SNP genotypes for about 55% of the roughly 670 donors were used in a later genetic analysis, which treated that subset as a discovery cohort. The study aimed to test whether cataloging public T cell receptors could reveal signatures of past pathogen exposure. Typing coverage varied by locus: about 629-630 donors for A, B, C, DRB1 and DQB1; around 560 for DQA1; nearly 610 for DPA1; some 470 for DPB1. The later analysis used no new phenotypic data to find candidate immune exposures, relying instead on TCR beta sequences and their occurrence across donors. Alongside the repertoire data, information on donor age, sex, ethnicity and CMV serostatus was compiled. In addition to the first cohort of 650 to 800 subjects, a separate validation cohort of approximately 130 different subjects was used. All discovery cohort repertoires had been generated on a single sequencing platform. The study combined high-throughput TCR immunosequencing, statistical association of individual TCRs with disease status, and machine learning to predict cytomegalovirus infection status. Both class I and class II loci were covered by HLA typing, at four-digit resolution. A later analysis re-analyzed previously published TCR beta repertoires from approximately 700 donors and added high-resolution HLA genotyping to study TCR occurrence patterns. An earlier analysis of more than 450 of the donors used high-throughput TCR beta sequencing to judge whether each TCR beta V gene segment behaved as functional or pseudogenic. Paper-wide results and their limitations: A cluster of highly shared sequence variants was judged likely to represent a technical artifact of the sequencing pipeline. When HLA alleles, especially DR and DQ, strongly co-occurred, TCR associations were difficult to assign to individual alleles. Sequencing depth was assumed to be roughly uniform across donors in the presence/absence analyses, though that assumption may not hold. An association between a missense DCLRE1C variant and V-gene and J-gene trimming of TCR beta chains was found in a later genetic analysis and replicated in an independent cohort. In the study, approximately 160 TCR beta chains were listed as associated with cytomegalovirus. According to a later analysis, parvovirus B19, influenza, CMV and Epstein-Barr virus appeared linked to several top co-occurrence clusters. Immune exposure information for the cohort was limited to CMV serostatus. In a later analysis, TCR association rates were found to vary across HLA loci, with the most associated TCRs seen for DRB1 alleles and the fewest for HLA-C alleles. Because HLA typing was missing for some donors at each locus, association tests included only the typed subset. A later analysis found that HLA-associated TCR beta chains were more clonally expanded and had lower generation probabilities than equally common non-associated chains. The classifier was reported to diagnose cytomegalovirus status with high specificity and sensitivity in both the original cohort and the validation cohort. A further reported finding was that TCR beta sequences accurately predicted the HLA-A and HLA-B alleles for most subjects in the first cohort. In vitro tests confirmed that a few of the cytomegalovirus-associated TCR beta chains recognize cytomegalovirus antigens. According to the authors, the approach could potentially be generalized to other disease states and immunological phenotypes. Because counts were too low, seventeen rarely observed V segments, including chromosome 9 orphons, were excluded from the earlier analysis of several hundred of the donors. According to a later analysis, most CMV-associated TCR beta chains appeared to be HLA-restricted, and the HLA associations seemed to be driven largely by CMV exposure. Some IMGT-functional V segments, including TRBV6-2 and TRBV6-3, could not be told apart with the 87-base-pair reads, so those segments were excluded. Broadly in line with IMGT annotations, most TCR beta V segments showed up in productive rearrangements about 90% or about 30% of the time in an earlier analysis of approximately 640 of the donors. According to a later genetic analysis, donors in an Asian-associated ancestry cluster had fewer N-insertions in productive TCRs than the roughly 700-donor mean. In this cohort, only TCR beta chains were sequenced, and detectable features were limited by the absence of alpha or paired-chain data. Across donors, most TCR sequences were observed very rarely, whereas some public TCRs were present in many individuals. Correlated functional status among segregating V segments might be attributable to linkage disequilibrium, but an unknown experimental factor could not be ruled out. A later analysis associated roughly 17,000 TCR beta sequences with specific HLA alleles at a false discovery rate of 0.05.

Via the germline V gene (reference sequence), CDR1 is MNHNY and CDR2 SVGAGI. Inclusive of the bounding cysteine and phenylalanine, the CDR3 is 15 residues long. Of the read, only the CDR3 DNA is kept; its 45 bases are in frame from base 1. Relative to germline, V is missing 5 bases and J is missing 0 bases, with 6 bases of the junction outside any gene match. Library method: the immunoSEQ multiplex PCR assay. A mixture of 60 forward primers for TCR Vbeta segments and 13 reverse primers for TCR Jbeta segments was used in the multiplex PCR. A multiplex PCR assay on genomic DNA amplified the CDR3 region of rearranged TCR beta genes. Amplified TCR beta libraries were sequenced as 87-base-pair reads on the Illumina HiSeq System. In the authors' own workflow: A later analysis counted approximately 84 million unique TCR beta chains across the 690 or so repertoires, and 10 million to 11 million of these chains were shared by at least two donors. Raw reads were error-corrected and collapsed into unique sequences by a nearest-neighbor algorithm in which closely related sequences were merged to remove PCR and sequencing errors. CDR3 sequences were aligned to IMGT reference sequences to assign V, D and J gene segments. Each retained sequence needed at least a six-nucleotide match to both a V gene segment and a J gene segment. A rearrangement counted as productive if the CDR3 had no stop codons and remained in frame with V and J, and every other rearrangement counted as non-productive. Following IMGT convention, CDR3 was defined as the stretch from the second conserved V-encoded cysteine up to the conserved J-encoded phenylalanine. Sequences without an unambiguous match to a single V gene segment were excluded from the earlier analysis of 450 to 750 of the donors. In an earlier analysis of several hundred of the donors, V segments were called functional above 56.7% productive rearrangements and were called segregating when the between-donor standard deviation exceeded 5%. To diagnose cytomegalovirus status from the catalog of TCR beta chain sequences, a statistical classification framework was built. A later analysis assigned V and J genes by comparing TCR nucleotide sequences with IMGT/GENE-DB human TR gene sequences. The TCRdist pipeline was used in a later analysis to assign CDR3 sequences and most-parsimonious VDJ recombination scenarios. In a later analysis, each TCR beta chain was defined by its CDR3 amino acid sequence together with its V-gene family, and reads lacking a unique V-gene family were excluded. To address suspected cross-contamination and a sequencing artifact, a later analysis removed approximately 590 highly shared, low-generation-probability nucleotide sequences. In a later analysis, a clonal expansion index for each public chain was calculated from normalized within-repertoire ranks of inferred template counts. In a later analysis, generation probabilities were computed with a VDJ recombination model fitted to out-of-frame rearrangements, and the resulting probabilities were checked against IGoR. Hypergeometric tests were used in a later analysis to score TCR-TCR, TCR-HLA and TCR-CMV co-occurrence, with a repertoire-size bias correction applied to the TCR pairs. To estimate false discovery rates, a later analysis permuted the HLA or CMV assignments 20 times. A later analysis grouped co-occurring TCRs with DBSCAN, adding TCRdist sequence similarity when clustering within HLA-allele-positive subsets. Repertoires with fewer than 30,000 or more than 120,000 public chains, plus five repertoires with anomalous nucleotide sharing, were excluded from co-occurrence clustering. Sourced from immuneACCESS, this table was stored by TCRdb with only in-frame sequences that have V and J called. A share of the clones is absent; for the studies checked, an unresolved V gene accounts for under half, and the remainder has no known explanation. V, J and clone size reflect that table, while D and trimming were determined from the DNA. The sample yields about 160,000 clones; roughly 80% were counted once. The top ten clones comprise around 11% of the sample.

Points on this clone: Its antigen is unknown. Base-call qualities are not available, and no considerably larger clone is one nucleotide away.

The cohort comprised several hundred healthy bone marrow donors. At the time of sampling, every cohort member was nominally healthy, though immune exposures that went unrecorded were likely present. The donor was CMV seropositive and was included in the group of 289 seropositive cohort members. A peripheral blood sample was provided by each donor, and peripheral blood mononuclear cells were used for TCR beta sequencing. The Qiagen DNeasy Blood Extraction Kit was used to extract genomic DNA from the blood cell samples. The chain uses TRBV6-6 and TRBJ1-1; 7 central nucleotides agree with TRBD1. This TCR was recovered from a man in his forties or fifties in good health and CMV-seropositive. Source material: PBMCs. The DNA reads TGTGCCAGCAGTGGTAGGACAGGTATGAACACTGAAGCTTTCTTT. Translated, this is CASSGRTGMNTEAFF.